This T cell receptor beta chain was identified during a study of blood T cell repertoires in COVID-19. CDR1 SGDLS and CDR2 YYNGEE come from the germline V gene. V was clipped by 4 bases and J by 0 bases; unmatched bases: 3. The CDR3 length is 15 residues. Using immunoSEQ multiplex PCR, the repertoire was profiled, and TCRdb retains in-frame clones only, with some absent. This table holds roughly 350,000 clones, 85% found once. The sequence derives from a woman in her late teens or twenties with acute or convalescent COVID-19. The sample consisted of peripheral blood. This chain connects TRBV9 to TRBJ2-1, with 8 bases fitting TRBD2. CDR3: CASSQSGGSYNEQFF. The CDR3 region has the DNA TGTGCCAGCAGCCAGAGCGGGGGCTCCTACAATGAGCAGTTCTTC.